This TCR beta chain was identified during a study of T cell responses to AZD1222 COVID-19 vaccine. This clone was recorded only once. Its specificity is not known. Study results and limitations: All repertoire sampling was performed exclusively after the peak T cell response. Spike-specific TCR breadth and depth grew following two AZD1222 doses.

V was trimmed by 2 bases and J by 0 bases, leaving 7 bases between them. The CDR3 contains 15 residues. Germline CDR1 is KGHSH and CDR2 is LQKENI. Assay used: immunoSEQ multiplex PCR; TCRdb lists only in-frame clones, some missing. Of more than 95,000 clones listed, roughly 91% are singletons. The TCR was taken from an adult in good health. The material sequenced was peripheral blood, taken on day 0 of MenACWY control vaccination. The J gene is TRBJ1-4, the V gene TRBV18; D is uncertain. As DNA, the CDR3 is TGTGCCAGCTCACCAGCAGAGACAACTAATGAAAAACTGTTTTTT. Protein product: CASSPAETTNEKLFF.